The 13 T cell receptor beta chains below all came from one sample that was sequenced in a study of blood T cells in healthy people across ages. PCR was performed a second time for about 7 to 12 cycles using a sample-barcoded 5' primer and a J-beta primer mix. In TCRdb, the 5' RACE reads were re-called with MiXCR into one record per CDR3 protein. The table has approximately 1.5 million distinct CDR3 sequences, almost 35% seen once. What was sequenced was blood. These receptors all come from a woman in her twenties or thirties in good health.

CDR3 coding DNA: TGTGCCAGCAGTGGAGGGAGCGGCTTCACAGATACGCAGTATTTT. Its protein product is CASSGGSGFTDTQYF. This chain uses TRBV25-1 with TRBJ2-3; TRBD2 is a possible D gene (5 bases). The CDR3 runs to 15 residues. Deletions cut 4 bases from V and 2 bases from J, with 13 bases between. The germline gives CDR1 MGHDK, CDR2 SYGVNS.

Remarks on this clonotype: One base away lies a much larger clone, so this may be a sequencing read error. The V and J genes are TRBV5-1 and TRBJ1-1; TRBD1 is a possible D gene (5 bases). CDR1 is SGHRS, CDR2 YFSETQ, per germline. This CDR3 spans 16 amino acids. This CDR3 is CVSSLDGALKVTEAFF. The CDR3 nucleotides are TGCGTCAGCAGCTTGGATGGGGCCCTGAAGGTAACTGAAGCTTTCTTT.

On this clonotype: A much larger clone lies a single base off, so this may be a read error. The V call is TRBV29-1, the J call TRBJ1-2; D is uncertain. This CDR3 is built from 11 residues. In germline, CDR1 is SQVTM, CDR2 ANQGSEA. In nucleotides, the CDR3 is TGCAGCGTTGGTTTCGACTATGGCCACACCTTC. This codes for CSVGFDYGHTF.

This clonotype was counted a few times. This clone may be a read error of a much larger clone one base away. This sequence joins TRBV5-1 and TRBJ1-2; 7 bases agree with TRBD1. The CDR3 is 15 residues long. Unmatched junction bases numbered 11, after V lost 5 bases and J lost 4 bases. Germline CDR1 and CDR2: SGHRS and YFSETQ. The DNA of the CDR3 is TGCGCCAGCAGTCCCACCGGAGGGGGCCCCTATGGCTACACCTTC. The encoded protein is CASSPTGGGPYGYTF.

This rearrangement joins TRBV25-1 to TRBJ1-1, with a tentative D call TRBD1 (6 bases). Trimming took 8 bases from V and 3 from J, leaving 13 bases between them. The germline gives CDR1 MGHDK, CDR2 SYGVNS. The CDR3 sequence is 13 residues long. CDR3 amino acids: CASQTDSYTEAFF. DNA for the CDR3: TGTGCCAGCCAAACGGACAGCTACACTGAAGCTTTCTTT.

This clonotype was seen more than once but under ten times. The rearrangement uses TRBV28 and TRBJ2-7; weak D call: TRBD2 (5 bases). V dropped 4 bases and J dropped 5 bases, with 21 bases sitting between them. The CDR3 runs 16 residues. Germline V gene lookup returns CDR1 MDHEN and CDR2 SYDVKM. The CDR3 sequence is CASSYSLGGSKNEQYF. Here the CDR3 DNA reads TGTGCCAGCAGTTACTCCCTTGGTGGGAGTAAGAACGAGCAGTACTTC.

At least ten counts were recorded for this clonotype. The chain carries TRBV29-1 and TRBJ2-7, with D perhaps TRBD1 (5 bases). The CDR3 covers 12 residues. The germline V gene has CDR1 SQVTM and CDR2 ANQGSEA. The V end lost 4 bases, the J end lost 4 bases, and 11 bases lay between the germline ends. DNA of the CDR3: TGCAGCGTTGTTAAGGGGCCATACGAGCAGTACTTC. Residues: CSVVKGPYEQYF.

This clonotype was counted a few times. The rearrangement uses TRBV25-1 and TRBJ2-3; 10 bases line up with TRBD2. Trimming removed 6 bases from V and 3 bases from J; junction bases left unmatched: 12. Germline CDR1 MGHDK, CDR2 SYGVNS. The CDR3 is 17 amino acids. The CDR3 DNA sequence: TGTGCCAGCAGCGACCCACAGCGGGAGGGCAAAACAGATACGCAGTATTTT. Its protein product is CASSDPQREGKTDTQYF. Complete variable domain (other parts from reference TRBV25-1 and TRBJ2-3): EADIYQTPRYLVIGTGKKITLECSQTMGHDKMYWYQQDPGMELHLIHYSYGVNSTEKGDLSSESTVSRIRTEHFPLTLESARPSHTSQYLCASSDPQREGKTDTQYFGPGTRLTVL.

The sample holds a few counts of this clonotype. The rearrangement uses TRBV14 and TRBJ2-5; TRBD2 matches at 11 bases. This CDR3 has 16 amino acids. The V gene end was trimmed by 5 bases and the J gene end by 5 bases; junction bases not matched to a gene: 10. CDR1 and CDR2 (germline): SGHDN, FVKESK. The CDR3 reads CASSGRLAGGAETQYF. CDR3 bases: TGTGCCAGCAGCGGTCGGCTAGCGGGGGGTGCGGAGACCCAGTACTTC.

This clonotype was recorded a few times. The rearrangement uses TRBV7-6 and TRBJ2-5; D is uncertain. The CDR3 is 13 amino acids. Looked up from germline, CDR1 is SGHVS and CDR2 is FNYEAQ. V was pared by 2 bases and J by 5 bases, with 9 bases between. Written as DNA, the CDR3 is TGTGCCAGCAGCTTAAGGTTCCTCGAGACCCAGTACTTC. It translates to CASSLRFLETQYF. The whole variable domain, remainder taken from reference TRBV7-6 and TRBJ2-5, is GAGVSQSPRYKVTKRGQDVALRCDPISGHVSLYWYRQALGQGPEFLTYFNYEAQQDKSGLPNDRFSAERPEGSISTLTIQRTEQRDSAMYRCASSLRFLETQYFGPGTRLLVL.

The CDR3 DNA reads TGTGCCAGCGGTTTACAGGGGGCCTCCTACAATGAGCAGTTCTTC. Translation: CASGLQGASYNEQFF. The chain has TRBV9 and TRBJ2-1; 9 bases agree with TRBD1. This CDR3 spans 15 amino acids. J was trimmed by 0 bases and V by 7 bases; bases with no gene match: 5. CDR1 and CDR2 (germline): SGDLS, YYNGEE.

This clonotype was found a few times. This chain uses TRBV19 with TRBJ1-5; D uncertain. V shed 5 bases and J shed 5 bases, with 10 bases lying between them. In germline, CDR1 is LNHDA, CDR2 SQIVND (reference sequence). The CDR3 length is 13 residues. CDR3 sequence (DNA): TGTGCCAGTAGTGGAGCGGCCTATCAGCCCCAGCATTTT. Residues: CASSGAAYQPQHF.

CDR3 loop: CAWRGSDEKLFF. The CDR3, as DNA: TGTGCCTGGAGGGGGTCTGATGAAAAACTGTTTTTT. The V and J genes are TRBV30 and TRBJ1-4; no clear D gene. V was shortened by 3 bases and J by 6 bases, with 8 bases between the two germline ends. The CDR3 is made up of 12 amino acids. From germline, CDR1 is GTSNPN and CDR2 SVGIG (reference sequence).